This T cell receptor beta chain was sequenced in a study of T cell responses to AZD1222 COVID-19 vaccine. Study observations and caveats: Nearly half of spike-specific TCRs reportedly go after variant regions that carry no mutations. Distributed over spike, vaccine-associated CD4 TCRs predominated at 160-218 and 743-854.

The germline V gene encodes CDR1 MGHRA and CDR2 YSYEKL. The CDR3 is made up of 14 amino acids. Trimming removed 6 bases at V and 4 bases at J, with 15 bases between. About this clone: Its matching antigen is unknown.

Only in-frame clones appear in the TCRdb table, and some are missing; sequencing was by immunoSEQ multiplex PCR. The table has over 110,000 clones, roughly 92% seen once. This sequence was found in an adult who received the AZD1222 COVID-19 vaccine. The rearrangement uses TRBV4-1 and TRBJ1-1; D is uncertain. Here the sequenced sample was peripheral blood, taken 28 days after the second AZD1222 dose. In nucleotides, the CDR3 is TGCGCCAGCAGTCGCGAGGAGTTATTCACTGAAGCTTTCTTT. This translates into CASSREELFTEAFF.